This T cell receptor (beta chain) was captured in a study of blood T cell repertoires in COVID-19. The CDR3 has 16 residues. Germline V gives CDR1 LNHDA, CDR2 SQIVND (reference sequence). V dropped 4 bases and J dropped 0 bases, with 10 bases sitting between them. Per the authors' pipeline: For nucleated cells, counts were estimated from reference gene primer amplification. Method: immunoSEQ multiplex PCR; TCRdb's copy keeps in-frame clones and lacks some. For V, J and clone size, that table is used; D and trimming come from the DNA. Of 90,000 to 120,000 clones listed, less than 75% are singletons. Material: peripheral blood. The V and J genes are TRBV19 and TRBJ2-6; maybe TRBD1 (6 bases). The clonotype comes from a woman aged 40-49 years with acute or convalescent COVID-19. CDR3 bases: TGTGCCAGTAGTACCGGACAGCACTCTGGGGCCAACGTCCTGACTTTC. Translating it yields CASSTGQHSGANVLTF.